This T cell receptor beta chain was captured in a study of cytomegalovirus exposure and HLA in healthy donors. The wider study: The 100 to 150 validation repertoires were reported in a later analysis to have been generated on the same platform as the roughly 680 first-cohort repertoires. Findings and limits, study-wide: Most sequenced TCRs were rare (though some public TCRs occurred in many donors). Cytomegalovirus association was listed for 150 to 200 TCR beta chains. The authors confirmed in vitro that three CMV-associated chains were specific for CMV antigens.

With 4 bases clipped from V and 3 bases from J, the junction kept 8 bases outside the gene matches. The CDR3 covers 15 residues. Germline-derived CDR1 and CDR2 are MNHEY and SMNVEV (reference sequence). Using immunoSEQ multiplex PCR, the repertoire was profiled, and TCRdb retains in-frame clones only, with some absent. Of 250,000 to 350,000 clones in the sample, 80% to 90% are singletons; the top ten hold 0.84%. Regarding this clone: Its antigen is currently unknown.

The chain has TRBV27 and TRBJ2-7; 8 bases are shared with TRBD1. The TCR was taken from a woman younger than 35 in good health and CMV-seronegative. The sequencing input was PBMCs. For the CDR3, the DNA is TGTGCCAGCAGTTCGTCCGGGACAGGAGACTACGAGCAGTACTTC. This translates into CASSSSGTGDYEQYF.